This T cell receptor (beta chain) was recorded in a study of blood T cell repertoires in COVID-19. Study overall: From T cells, B-cell-depleted T cells, or PBMCs came the material, which was cDNA or gDNA.

This CDR3 comprises 15 residues. V was clipped by 10 bases and J by 7 bases; unmatched bases: 16. Germline V gives CDR1 KGHDR, CDR2 SFDVKD. Repertoires were generated with immunoSEQ multiplex PCR, while TCRdb's copy carries only in-frame clones and drops some. This table has 100,000 to 150,000 clones, around 74% appearing once. The genes are TRBV24-1 and TRBJ2-7, with 9 bases that match TRBD2. Material for sequencing was peripheral blood. This TCR was recovered from a man aged 55 to 70 with acute or convalescent COVID-19. CDR3 sequence reads: CATSPGGREVLEQYF. CDR3 in DNA: TGTGCCACTAGCCCTGGCGGGAGGGAGGTCTTGGAGCAGTACTTC.